One sample yielded the 23 T cell receptor beta chains listed below, sequenced in a study of blood T cell repertoires in COVID-19. The repertoire was sequenced with immunoSEQ multiplex PCR; TCRdb's copy has only in-frame clones and lacks some. The data show 250,000 to 300,000 clones, 80% to 90% seen once. Sequencing was done on a sample of peripheral blood. The receptors here all came from a woman in her twenties or thirties with COVID-19, enrolled during active disease.

The gene calls are TRBV28 and TRBJ1-5; D might be TRBD1 (6 bases). The CDR3 has 14 amino acids. Trimming removed 7 bases from V and 2 bases from J, with 12 bases in between. Germline CDR1 reads MDHEN; CDR2 reads SYDVKM. CDR3 amino acids: CASTGWTGNQPQHF. The CDR3 coding sequence is TGTGCCAGCACCGGGTGGACAGGCAATCAGCCCCAGCATTTT.

The rearrangement uses TRBV10-3 and TRBJ1-1, with D tentatively TRBD1 (6 bases). Germline V gene data show CDR1 as ENHRY and CDR2 as SYGVKD. This CDR3 comprises 14 residues. V shed 6 bases and J shed 4 bases, with 15 bases lying between them. The CDR3 region is CAISLQGGSTEAFF. In DNA form, the CDR3 reads TGTGCCATCAGCTTACAGGGTGGGAGCACTGAAGCTTTCTTT.

The chain's CDR3 is CASSLVGERDTQYF. For the CDR3, the DNA is TGTGCCAGCAGCTTAGTGGGTGAGAGGGATACGCAGTATTTT. The V and J genes are TRBV11-2 and TRBJ2-3; D gene ambiguous. The CDR3 consists of 14 residues. CDR1 is SGHAT and CDR2 is FQNNGV in the germline V gene. V dropped 1 base and J dropped 6 bases, with 11 bases sitting between them. The full variable domain, its missing parts supplied by reference TRBV11-2 and TRBJ2-3, is EAGVAQSPRYKIIEKRQSVAFWCNPISGHATLYWYQQILGQGPKLLIQFQNNGVVDDSQLPKDRFSAERLKGVDSTLKIQPAKLEDSAVYLCASSLVGERDTQYFGPGTRLTVL.

The CDR3 DNA sequence: TGCGCCAGCAGCCAAGGTCTGTTAGAGACCCAGTACTTC. This gives the protein CASSQGLLETQYF. This chain joins TRBV4-1 and TRBJ2-5, with D hard to call. The CDR3 contains 13 residues. Trimming removed 1 base from V and 4 bases from J, with 7 bases in between. In germline, CDR1 is MGHRA, CDR2 YSYEKL.

The chain couples TRBV7-9 to TRBJ1-1; D perhaps matches TRBD1 (5 bases). Trimming shortened V by 1 base and J by 1 base, and 10 bases separated the two germline ends. Germline assignment: CDR1 SEHNR and CDR2 FQNEAQ (reference sequence). The CDR3 contains 15 residues. CDR3 in amino acids: CASSLVGGGNTEAFF. The CDR3 nucleotides read TGTGCCAGCAGCTTAGTGGGCGGGGGGAACACTGAAGCTTTCTTT. The whole variable domain, remainder taken from reference TRBV7-9 and TRBJ1-1, is DTGVSQNPRHKITKRGQNVTFRCDPISEHNRLYWYRQTLGQGPEFLTYFQNEAQLEKSRLLSDRFSAERPKGSFSTLEIQRTEQGDSAMYLCASSLVGGGNTEAFFGQGTRLTVV.

V gene TRBV9 combines with J gene TRBJ2-7; D is unclear. CDR1 is SGDLS and CDR2 is YYNGEE in the germline V gene. The CDR3 is 16 residues long. V lost 0 bases to trimming and J lost 5 bases, with 18 bases between them. The CDR3 spells CASSVGRGPPPDEQYF. In nucleotides, the CDR3 is TGTGCCAGCAGCGTAGGACGAGGCCCGCCTCCCGACGAGCAGTACTTC.

The chain uses TRBV3-1 (or the pseudogene TRBV3-2) and TRBJ1-2; D might be TRBD1 (6 bases). The CDR3 sequence is 15 residues long. Germline lookup yields CDR1 LGHDT and CDR2 YNNKEL (reference sequence). V was pared by 3 bases and J by 8 bases, with 19 bases between. The CDR3: CASSHRLAGAGGYTF. For the CDR3, the DNA is TGTGCCAGCAGCCATAGACTGGCGGGGGCTGGAGGCTACACCTTC.

The chain has TRBV29-1 and TRBJ1-1, with TRBD1 as a possible D gene (6 bases). Trimming left V 4 bases short and J 4 bases short, with 10 bases between. This CDR3 spans 12 amino acids. Germline-derived CDR1 and CDR2 are SQVTM and ANQGSEA. The CDR3 DNA sequence: TGCAGCGTTGCCACAGGGCCCACTGAAGCTTTCTTT. Protein product: CSVATGPTEAFF.

The genes are TRBV19 and TRBJ1-1; tentative D call: TRBD1 (6 bases). The germline V gene has CDR1 LNHDA and CDR2 SQIVND (reference sequence). The CDR3 consists of 14 residues. Trimming pared 6 bases from V and 1 base from J, leaving 12 bases between. The CDR3 DNA sequence: TGTGCCAGTAGGGGAGGGGGTAGGAACACTGAAGCTTTCTTT. As protein: CASRGGGRNTEAFF.

The chain couples TRBV15 to TRBJ2-7; a possible D gene is TRBD2 (6 bases). The germline CDR1 and CDR2 sequences are LNHNV and YYDKDF (reference sequence). The CDR3 length is 16 residues. V was pared by 1 base and J by 7 bases, with 20 bases between. CDR3 in amino acids: CATSRVFNFGGGEQYF. The CDR3 DNA is TGTGCCACCAGCAGAGTGTTTAATTTCGGGGGTGGTGAGCAGTACTTC.

The rearrangement joins TRBV9 to TRBJ2-5; 8 bases fit TRBD2. Germline trimming cut 6 bases from V and 5 bases from J; bases unmatched to any gene: 9. Germline V gives CDR1 SGDLS, CDR2 YYNGEE. The CDR3 is made up of 14 amino acids. CDR3 sequence: CASTASGGVETQYF. The CDR3 nucleotides are TGTGCCAGCACCGCGAGCGGGGGTGTGGAGACCCAGTACTTC.

This clone was observed a handful of times. The chain is built from TRBV10-1 and TRBJ2-2, with a possible D match to TRBD2 (5 bases). This CDR3 region has 14 residues. Between the trimmed V and J ends, which lost 6 bases and 4 bases, there was a span of 12 bases. Germline V gene sequence: CDR1 WNHNN, CDR2 SYGVQD (reference sequence). This chain's CDR3 is CASRREASTGELFF. In DNA, the CDR3 is TGCGCCAGCAGGAGGGAAGCTAGCACCGGGGAGCTGTTTTTT.

This chain links TRBV7-9 with TRBJ1-2, with TRBD1 identical over 7 bases. This CDR3 region has 18 residues. Germline CDR1 reads SEHNR; CDR2 reads FQNEAQ (reference sequence). V dropped 3 bases and J dropped 5; count of bases not matched to a gene: 18. The DNA for the CDR3 is TGTGCCAGCAGCTTTTACGGGACAGCGGCTTCCCTCTTGTATGGCTACACCTTC. This codes for CASSFYGTAASLLYGYTF.

This chain's CDR3 is CASSEGQGYGYTF. CDR3 nucleotides: TGTGCCAGCAGCGAAGGACAGGGATACGGCTACACCTTC. This chain connects TRBV7-2 to TRBJ1-2; TRBD1 matches 8 bases. The V gene end was trimmed by 5 bases and the J gene end by 8 bases; junction bases not matched to a gene: 7. The CDR3 covers 13 residues. Germline V gene sequence: CDR1 SGHTA, CDR2 FQGNSA.

The V and J genes are TRBV14 and TRBJ2-7; 10 positions agree with TRBD2. CDR1 and CDR2 from the germline V gene are SGHDN and FVKESK. The ends lost 6 bases at V and 5 bases at J; junction bases unmatched: 7. The CDR3 is made up of 14 amino acids. The CDR3 nucleotides read TGTGCCAGCAGGCCAGCGGGGGGGAGGGACGAGCAGTACTTC. This translates into CASRPAGGRDEQYF.

This rearrangement joins TRBV5-1 to TRBJ1-1, with D uncertain. This CDR3 region has 14 residues. CDR1 is SGHRS, CDR2 YFSETQ, per germline. The V end was cut by 3 bases, the J end by 4 bases, with 13 bases between. The DNA of the CDR3 is TGCGCCAGCAGCTGGGAGGGTGTTGGCACTGAAGCTTTCTTT. It is translated as CASSWEGVGTEAFF.

This chain uses TRBV28 with TRBJ1-6; D might be TRBD1 (5 bases). The CDR3 has 14 residues. Germline CDR1 reads MDHEN; CDR2 reads SYDVKM. With 7 bases removed from V and 9 bases from J, the gap between germline ends came to 16 bases. DNA of the CDR3: TGTGCCAGCATCAAACAGGCCTCGGGTTCACCCCTCCACTTT. Translation gives CASIKQASGSPLHF.

The rearrangement uses TRBV5-1 and TRBJ1-3; no clear D. Between the trimmed V and J ends, which lost 4 bases and 2 bases, there was a span of 13 bases. In germline, CDR1 is SGHRS, CDR2 YFSETQ. The CDR3 sequence is 15 residues long. The CDR3 spells CASSPKLVAGNTIYF. CDR3 coding DNA: TGCGCCAGCAGCCCAAAGCTTGTTGCTGGAAACACCATATATTTT.

The chain links TRBV7-8 to TRBJ2-3; TRBD2 matches 9 bases. The CDR3 runs 15 residues. The V segment lost 1 base and the J segment 1 base; nucleotides outside the gene matches: 0. Germline values: CDR1 SGHVS, CDR2 FQNEAQ. CDR3 in amino acids: CASSLVAGGTDTQYF. Written as DNA, the CDR3 is TGTGCCAGCAGCTTAGTAGCGGGGGGCACAGATACGCAGTATTTT.

V is TRBV7-2 and J is TRBJ1-2; D call uncertain. Per the germline V gene, CDR1 is SGHTA and CDR2 is FQGNSA. There are 13 residues in the CDR3. V lost 5 bases and J lost 7, with 14 bases in between. The CDR3 reads CASSPQVYPGYTF. DNA for the CDR3: TGTGCCAGCAGCCCCCAGGTCTACCCTGGCTACACCTTC.

Concerning this clone itself: Other nucleotide sequences from this sample produce the same CDR3. The chain employs TRBV20-1 and TRBJ1-2; a weak D match, TRBD1 (5 bases). The CDR3 spans 11 residues. The germline gives CDR1 DFQATT, CDR2 SNEGSKA (reference sequence). The ends were cut back, 3 bases at V and 3 bases at J, with 5 bases in the middle. The chain's CDR3 is CSARTDYGYTF. The CDR3, as DNA: TGCAGTGCTAGGACAGACTATGGCTACACCTTC.

The chain recombines TRBV4-1 with TRBJ2-3; D is undetermined. V lost 0 bases and J lost 7, with 5 bases in between. The CDR3 spans 12 residues. Germline CDR1 reads MGHRA; CDR2 reads YSYEKL. The CDR3: CASSQDRYTQYF. The CDR3 DNA reads TGCGCCAGCAGCCAAGACCGGTATACGCAGTATTTT.

The chain has TRBV3-1 (or the pseudogene TRBV3-2) and TRBJ2-3; possible D gene TRBD1, 5 bases. CDR1 is LGHDT, CDR2 YNNKEL, per germline (reference sequence). The V end lost 6 bases, the J end lost 4 bases, and 5 bases lay between the germline ends. The CDR3 is made up of 11 amino acids. The chain's CDR3 is CASRGADTQYF. The CDR3, as DNA: TGTGCCAGCAGAGGGGCAGATACGCAGTATTTT.